What follows are 19 T cell receptor beta chains derived from one specimen sequenced in a study of OX40 agonist ivuxolimab in advanced cancers. Here immunoSEQ multiplex PCR was the method, and the copy in TCRdb shows in-frame clones only, minus some. The table lists around 41,000 clones, around four fifths of them singletons. Sequenced material: CD4+ or CD8+ T cells sorted from blood, taken in a trial of the OX40 agonist ivuxolimab. The receptors derive from an adult with an advanced solid tumor such as melanoma, head and neck, liver or kidney cancer.

This clone was observed once. The rearrangement joins TRBV28 to TRBJ1-2, with a tentative D call TRBD1 (6 bases). The CDR3 has 14 residues. CDR1 is MDHEN and CDR2 is SYDVKM in the germline V gene. V was pared by 0 bases and J by 4 bases, with 9 bases between. The CDR3 is CASSLWQGSYGYTF. The DNA of the CDR3 is TGTGCCAGCAGTTTATGGCAGGGGAGCTATGGCTACACCTTC.

The rearrangement joins TRBV6-6 to TRBJ1-1, with TRBD1 matching over 7 bases. This CDR3 spans 12 amino acids. From germline, CDR1 is MNHNY and CDR2 SVGAGI (reference sequence). Trimming took 2 bases from V and 7 from J; bases not matched to a gene: 1. CDR3 protein: CASSYRQGEAFF. The CDR3 coding sequence is TGTGCCAGCAGTTACCGACAGGGTGAAGCTTTCTTT.

This rearrangement joins TRBV19 to TRBJ2-1; a weak D match, TRBD2 (5 bases). The V end lost 5 bases, the J end lost 5 bases, and 16 bases lay between the germline ends. Germline values: CDR1 LNHDA, CDR2 SQIVND (reference sequence). The CDR3 spans 15 residues. The CDR3 coding sequence is TGTGCCAGTAGTGACCTCGGGGAAGCGAACAATGAGCAGTTCTTC. Translated, it gives CASSDLGEANNEQFF. Looking up the rest from reference TRBV19 and TRBJ2-1 gives the full variable domain: DGGITQSPKYLFRKEGQNVTLSCEQNLNHDAMYWYRQDPGQGLRLIYYSQIVNDFQKGDIAEGYSVSREKKESFPLTVTSAQKNPTAFYLCASSDLGEANNEQFFGPGTRLTVL.

The chain links TRBV7-2 to TRBJ2-1; no definite D call. The CDR3 loop spans 14 amino acids. Germline V CDR1 and CDR2: SGHTA, FQGNSA. The V gene lost 0 bases and the J gene lost 0 bases, with 3 bases spanning the gap. CDR3 DNA: TGTGCCAGCAGCTTAGCACTCTCCTACAATGAGCAGTTCTTC. Its protein product is CASSLALSYNEQFF.

V and J are TRBV5-1 and TRBJ2-1; D gene uncertain. Trimming left V 0 bases short and J 4 bases short, with 5 bases between. CDR1 and CDR2 (germline): SGHRS, YFSETQ. The CDR3 extends over 13 amino acids. The CDR3 protein is CASSLGPYNEQFF. The CDR3 DNA reads TGCGCCAGCAGCTTGGGCCCATACAATGAGCAGTTCTTC.

This chain joins TRBV27 and TRBJ1-5, with D perhaps TRBD1 (5 bases). This CDR3 has 13 amino acids. Germline V lookup: CDR1 MNHEY, CDR2 SMNVEV (reference sequence). V lost 6 bases and J 6 bases, leaving 12 bases between the germline ends. The CDR3 protein is CASSSAGGQPQHF. DNA of the CDR3: TGTGCCAGCAGCTCGGCTGGGGGTCAGCCCCAGCATTTT.

The rearrangement uses TRBV27 and TRBJ2-7; D remains unclear. This CDR3 is built from 12 residues. V lost 4 bases, J lost 6 bases, and 10 bases lay in between. Germline V CDR1 and CDR2: MNHEY, SMNVEV (reference sequence). In DNA, the CDR3 is TGTGCCAGCAGTTCCAACCGTTTCGAGCAGTACTTC. It is translated as CASSSNRFEQYF.

This rearrangement joins TRBV5-6 to TRBJ2-5, with 9 bases that match TRBD1. J was trimmed by 5 bases and V by 1 base; bases with no gene match: 6. The germline CDR1 and CDR2 sequences are SGHDT and YYEEEE. CDR3 size: 15 residues. CDR3 nucleotide sequence: TGTGCCAGCAGCTTGAAACAGGGGGCCGGTGAGACCCAGTACTTC. It codes for CASSLKQGAGETQYF.

The V and J genes are TRBV18 and TRBJ1-2; no firm D call. The CDR3 sequence is 14 residues long. CDR1 is KGHSH, CDR2 LQKENI, per germline. V was trimmed by 2 bases and J by 6 bases, leaving 13 bases between them. Written as DNA, the CDR3 is TGTGCCAGCTCACCAAAGTCGACGCCTAATGGCTACACCTTC. Translating gives CASSPKSTPNGYTF.

J is TRBJ2-3 and V is TRBV10-3; maybe TRBD1 (6 bases). The V gene's germline CDR1 is ENHRY and CDR2 SYGVKD. There are 13 residues in the CDR3. Trimming cost V 7 bases and J 0 bases, with 8 bases left between them. The CDR3 DNA sequence: TGTGCCATCACTGACAGGAGCACAGATACGCAGTATTTT. It translates to CAITDRSTDTQYF.

This chain joins TRBV28 and TRBJ1-4, with TRBD1 as a possible D gene (6 bases). In germline, CDR1 is MDHEN, CDR2 SYDVKM. V lost 0 bases and J lost 0, with 11 bases in between. The CDR3 sequence is 17 residues long. CDR3 protein: CASSLWDSSTTNEKLFF. CDR3 nucleotides: TGTGCCAGCAGTTTATGGGACAGTTCTACAACTAATGAAAAACTGTTTTTT.

This chain joins TRBV25-1 and TRBJ2-7, with TRBD1 identical over 7 bases. CDR1 MGHDK and CDR2 SYGVNS come from the germline V gene. The CDR3 has 16 residues. The J segment lost 1 base and the V segment lost 1 base, leaving 7 bases of the junction unmatched. This CDR3 is CASSELYGTASYEQYF. In DNA, the CDR3 is TGTGCCAGCAGTGAATTATACGGGACAGCTTCCTACGAGCAGTACTTC.

V and J are TRBV19 and TRBJ1-5; D gene uncertain. Germline V gene lookup returns CDR1 LNHDA and CDR2 SQIVND (reference sequence). Trimming took off 11 bases at V and 6 bases at J, with 8 bases between the two ends. The CDR3 sequence is 10 residues long. In nucleotides, the CDR3 is TGTGCCTGTGGGAGTCAGCCCCAGCATTTT. This gives the protein CACGSQPQHF.

A few counts support this clone. The chain employs TRBV4-1 and TRBJ1-2, with D hard to call. V lost 0 bases and J lost 3, with 17 bases in between. The CDR3 sequence is 17 residues long. CDR1 and CDR2 (germline): MGHRA, YSYEKL. The CDR3 is CASSQERSSSLYYGYTF. In DNA, the CDR3 is TGCGCCAGCAGCCAAGAGAGGAGCTCCTCACTTTACTATGGCTACACCTTC.

The CDR3: CASSPRTVNTEAFF. CDR3 DNA: TGTGCCAGCTCACCACGCACGGTGAACACTGAAGCTTTCTTT. V is TRBV18 and J is TRBJ1-1; D is undetermined. Trimming took 1 base from V and 0 from J, leaving 6 bases between them. The germline gives CDR1 KGHSH, CDR2 LQKENI. The CDR3 is 14 residues long.

This clone was observed a single time. The chain joins TRBV10-2 to TRBJ2-1, with D uncertain. The CDR3 is 13 residues long. Germline V gene sequence: CDR1 WSHSY, CDR2 SAAADI. Trimming stripped 9 bases from V and 6 bases from J, with 15 bases between. CDR3 sequence reads: CARSTAFGNEQFF. For the CDR3, the DNA is TGCGCCAGGTCAACGGCTTTCGGCAATGAGCAGTTCTTC.

The chain uses TRBV28 and TRBJ2-3; D gene unclear. Germline CDR1 is MDHEN and CDR2 is SYDVKM. V was pared by 3 bases and J by 5 bases, with 9 bases between. The CDR3 covers 13 residues. CDR3 loop: CASSLSVGDTQYF. The DNA of the CDR3 is TGTGCCAGCAGTTTGTCGGTGGGAGATACGCAGTATTTT.

This chain joins TRBV7-9 and TRBJ2-7; D perhaps matches TRBD2 (5 bases). Deletions cut 4 bases from V and 2 bases from J, with 15 bases between. The CDR3 contains 15 residues. Germline V lookup: CDR1 SEHNR, CDR2 FQNEAQ (reference sequence). The CDR3 reads CASSYPGGQTYEQYF. The CDR3 coding sequence is TGTGCCAGCAGCTACCCCGGCGGGCAGACCTACGAGCAGTACTTC.

By proportion, this clone is medium-sized (0.01 to 0.1%). Other DNA sequences from this sample encode an identical CDR3 as well. The gene calls are TRBV7-2 and TRBJ2-7; D is tentatively TRBD1 or TRBD2 (5 bases each). This CDR3 has 12 amino acids. The germline V gene has CDR1 SGHTA and CDR2 FQGNSA. V was trimmed by 4 bases and J by 6 bases, leaving 10 bases between them. This CDR3 reads CASSSGRGEQYF. The DNA of the CDR3 is TGTGCCAGCAGCTCGGGGCGCGGCGAGCAGTACTTC.